This is a list of T cell receptor beta chains from one sample in a study of shared clonotypes between healthy human individuals. Sequencing used immunoSEQ multiplex PCR; TCRdb keeps in-frame clones, though not all of them. The table records some 480,000 clones, around 79% of them present only once. Sample: PBMCs. These receptors all come from a woman between 40 and 50 years old in good health. Some clones in this sample may be carry-over from other donors' samples. The CDR3 runs from the conserved cysteine through the conserved F or W. A D gene is named only where the DNA matches it firmly. Clone size is not always given. Where it is, it says once, few, many or a class for expanded clones.

>TRBJ2-7|once|TRBV30|NA
TGTGCCTGGAGTGTACTTGGTTCGGGCGAGCAGTACTTC
CAWSVLGSGEQYF
>TRBJ2-7|NA|TRBV5-5|TRBD1
TGTGCCAGCAGCTTCCGGACAGGGTTGTACGAGCAGTACTTC
CASSFRTGLYEQYF
>TRBJ2-5|few|TRBV7-3|NA
TGTGCCAGCAGCCGGGTTTCGGGAGAGACCCAGTACTTC
CASSRVSGETQYF
>TRBJ2-7|once|TRBV4-3|NA
TGCGCCAGCAGCCAAGAACTAGCTCGCGAGCAGTACTTC
CASSQELAREQYF
>TRBJ2-1|few|TRBV7-2|NA
TGTGCCAGCAGCTTCCGCCTTTTAACCTTGTCCGGTAACAATGAGCAGTTCTTC
CASSFRLLTLSGNNEQFF
>TRBJ1-4|NA|TRBV4-1|NA
TGCGCCAGCAGCCAATCGACAGGAGGGGTAAGAAAACTGTTTTTT
CASSQSTGGVRKLFF
>TRBJ2-5|NA|TRBV28|NA
TGTGCCAGCAGGACCCGGGGCCGGAAGGAGACCCAGTACTTC
CASRTRGRKETQYF
>TRBJ2-7|many|TRBV4-3|TRBD2
TGCGCCAGCAGCCAAGGAGCGGGCAGCGGGGTCCGCTACGAGCAGTACTTC
CASSQGAGSGVRYEQYF
>TRBJ2-3|NA|TRBV15|NA
TGTGCCACCAGCAGTAGGCCTAGCACAGATACGCAGTATTTT
CATSSRPSTDTQYF
>TRBJ2-7|once|TRBV28|NA
TGTGCCAGCGAACGGGGGTCTTCGAACTACGAGCAGTACTTC
CASERGSSNYEQYF
>TRBJ2-7|NA|TRBV25-1|TRBD1
TGTGCCAGCAGCCGACAGGGTACGTCCTACGAGCAGTACTTC
CASSRQGTSYEQYF
>TRBJ1-1|NA|TRBV6-4|NA
TGTGCCAGCACACCGACAGCCGGGAACACTGAAGCTTTCTTT
CASTPTAGNTEAFF
>TRBJ1-3|NA|TRBV28|NA
TGTGCCAGCTTACCCCAGACACCCTCTGGAAACACCATATATTTT
CASLPQTPSGNTIYF
>TRBJ2-7|NA|TRBV2|TRBD1
TGTGCCAGCAGACTGGACAGGGGGAGCCATCCTGGTAGGGCGAGCTCCTACGAGCAGTACTTC
CASRLDRGSHPGRASSYEQYF
>TRBJ2-1|NA|TRBV11-2|TRBD2
TGTGCCAGCAGCGAAAGCACCGGGACTAGTATCCGTGAGCAGTTCTTC
CASSESTGTSIREQFF
>TRBJ2-2|NA|TRBV30|TRBD1
TGTGCCTGGAGTGAGAGCCCGGGACAGGCCACCGGGGAGCTGTTTTTT
CAWSESPGQATGELFF
>TRBJ2-2|NA|TRBV5-1|NA
TGCGCCAGCAGCTCTGGGGCCAACACCGGGGAGCTGTTTTTT
CASSSGANTGELFF
>TRBJ2-7|NA|TRBV19|TRBD2
TGTGCCAGTAGTCAAACAGGTGGGAGGGCCCACGAGCAGTACTTC
CASSQTGGRAHEQYF
>TRBJ1-2|few|TRBV5-1|TRBD1
TGCGCCAGCAGCTTCGGACAGGGGTACGGCTACACCTTC
CASSFGQGYGYTF
>TRBJ2-7|NA|TRBV2|NA
TGCGCCAGCAGTGAAGCAGTGGAGCAATACGAGCAGTACTTC
CASSEAVEQYEQYF
>TRBJ2-7|NA|TRBV6-1|NA
TGTGCCAGCAGCTCACAGGGCGGCGAGCAGTACTTC
CASSSQGGEQYF
>TRBJ2-1|NA|TRBV28|NA
TGTGCCAGCAGTGAGGCAGGGGGGTACAATGAGCAGTTCTTC
CASSEAGGYNEQFF